This T cell receptor (beta chain) comes out of a study of tumor-infiltrating lymphocytes in primary liver carcinoma. Overall study: Tumor staging was T1-T3 N0M0; sizes spanned roughly 4 to 10 cm across.

Germline assignment: CDR1 MNHEY and CDR2 SVGAGI. The V and J ends lost 3 bases and 3 bases respectively, with 14 bases between them. This CDR3 is built from 15 residues. Germline DNA was also extracted, and blood RNA was taken from unsorted whole blood. Treatment-naive at the time, the patients had chronic HBV infection. There are a few counts of this clonotype. Antigen: not known. Study results and limitations: Being bulk and unsorted, samples allowed no CD4+ and CD8+ repertoire comparison.

Priming with a constant-region primer yielded TCR beta cDNA from 500 ng total RNA. Generation of the TCR beta libraries relied on three nested multiplex PCR rounds using slightly modified ARM-PCR. For approximately 9 cycles apiece, the opening two PCR rounds ran with TRBV1-TRBV30 forward primers and a C-beta reverse primer. One entry per CDR3 protein, called by TCRdb with MiXCR from the multiplex PCR reads. The sample holds fewer than 250,000 distinct CDR3 sequences; roughly 61% are singletons and the top ten take around 7.1%. The sample was peripheral blood. This sequence originates from a woman in her sixties or seventies with primary liver carcinoma and hepatitis B virus infection. The chain couples TRBV6-5 to TRBJ1-1; tentative D call: TRBD1 (6 bases). The CDR3 DNA follows: TGTGCCAGCAGTTATTCCCCACAGGGTTACACTGAAGCTTTCTTT. Protein: CASSYSPQGYTEAFF.